Listed below are T cell receptor beta chains from one sample, sequenced in a study of a mutant IDH1 vaccine in newly diagnosed glioma. Only in-frame clones appear in the TCRdb table, and some are missing; sequencing was by immunoSEQ multiplex PCR. The sample lists some 50,000 clones, about four fifths occurring once. These receptors' targets are unknown. The source was PBMCs, collected from a glioma patient whose treatment included an IDH1 peptide vaccine. The receptors come from a young woman with glioma. Some clones in this sample may be carry-over from other donors' samples. CDR3s include the opening cysteine and the closing phenylalanine or tryptophan. Fields, in order: V gene, J gene, CDR3 protein.

TRBV6-5	TRBJ2-6	CASGGGSGANVLTF
TRBV5-4	TRBJ2-5	CASSSGLVGGTQYF
TRBV2	TRBJ1-5	CASSEAAALNQPQHF
TRBV28	TRBJ2-7	CASIGETRGYEQYF
TRBV7-9	TRBJ2-5	CASSPTGRSTQETQYF
TRBV18	TRBJ1-1	CASSIFGTDTEAFF
TRBV7-2	TRBJ1-1	CASSPGTANTEAFF
TRBV30	TRBJ2-1	CAWSAGDHFDEQFF
TRBV21-1	TRBJ1-1	CASRRRAGNTEAFF
TRBV10-3	TRBJ1-1	CAISVGGNTEAFF
TRBV5-1	TRBJ1-1	CASRRQGARGYRNTEAFF
TRBV29-1	TRBJ1-2	CSVDLLGAGGYTF
TRBV28	TRBJ1-5	CASSLREQRPQHF
TRBV18	TRBJ1-1	CASSNTGMNTEAFF
TRBV6-6	TRBJ2-5	CASSYVGAGETQYF
TRBV10-1	TRBJ2-1	CASRSRLAGGFDEQFF
TRBV27	TRBJ2-7	CASSPVGRTSSYEQYF
TRBV7-2	TRBJ1-4	CASSLDRGVNEKLFF
TRBV4-2	TRBJ2-3	CASSPWTSDTDTQYF
TRBV27	TRBJ2-5	CASTSQTGRPYQETQYF
TRBV29-1	TRBJ2-1	CSVGLAGYNEQFF
TRBV18	TRBJ2-7	CASSPPGFPYEQYF
TRBV7-9	TRBJ1-1	CASSSGRSNTEAFF
TRBV5-4	TRBJ2-7	CASSLRRVGSPYEQYF
TRBV18	TRBJ1-1	CASMKGGEWLNTEAFF
TRBV14	TRBJ2-1	CASRQAGFYNEQFF
TRBV28	TRBJ2-7	CASSSTGTGGYEQYF
TRBV7-9	TRBJ2-7	CASSPVKLSSYEQYF
TRBV7-6	TRBJ2-2	CASSLRPTGELFF
TRBV11-3	TRBJ2-2	CASSPRGQGFGELFF
TRBV7-9	TRBJ2-5	CASTALTGRGEETQYF
TRBV6-5	TRBJ2-7	CASSLAGAITYEQYF
TRBV13	TRBJ1-5	CASSPRNQPQHF
TRBV4-1	TRBJ2-1	CASSQVDLLSYNEQFF
TRBV19	TRBJ2-2	CASTTWAPNTGELFF
TRBV7-9	TRBJ2-7	CASSSPMGGAEQYF
TRBV29-1	TRBJ2-7	CSVEDRGIYEQYF
TRBV6-1	TRBJ2-5	CASSGGGPGTQYF
TRBV13	TRBJ2-4	CASRVRGGLAKNIQYF
TRBV9	TRBJ2-2	CASSVDYGELFF
TRBV4-1	TRBJ2-1	CASSQGRRDRPYNEQFF
TRBV7-9	TRBJ2-5	CASSRHLAEQETQYF